This T cell receptor beta chain is from a study of cytomegalovirus exposure and HLA in healthy donors. Study context: Inside one of the first data releases sat 80 million to 95 million unique TCRs taken from HLA-typed donors. Whole-study findings and limits: Rare TCR sequences predominated, though certain public TCRs were found in many donors. Later analysis associated a missense DCLRE1C variant with TCR beta V- and J-gene trimming. A later look showed TCR association rates differing by HLA locus, highest for DRB1 and lowest for HLA-C.

V lost 1 base and J 0 bases, leaving 10 bases between the germline ends. Germline loops: CDR1 SGHVS, CDR2 FNYEAQ. The CDR3 loop spans 15 amino acids. PCR was performed using 60 Vbeta and 13 Jbeta primers. Generated by immunoSEQ multiplex PCR, the TCRdb table keeps only in-frame clones and is missing some. This sample's clone table lists 150,000 to 250,000 clones. As concerns this clone: Its target is unknown.

Sequencing was done on a sample of PBMCs. V is TRBV7-6 and J is TRBJ2-7; D is undetermined. This clonotype was obtained from a boy aged 10-17 years in good health and CMV-seronegative. CDR3 bases: TGTGCCAGCAGCTTAGGAGTTTCCTCCTCCTACGAGCAGTACTTC. Its protein product is CASSLGVSSSYEQYF.